This T cell receptor (beta chain) was obtained from a study of T cell repertoires in cytomegalovirus infection (dated by TCRdb to 2018 to 2020). Regarding the complete study: Donor HLA type was relevant to the analysis, because carriage of CMV infection together with the matching HLA type was indicated by public TCR beta signatures. What the research found in general, with its limitations: Carriers of CMV infection plus the relevant HLA type were discriminated by the cumulative frequency of public TCR beta family members in the study cohort and in an independent roughly 340-donor cohort. The ex vivo response was dominated by HLA-C-restricted CMV-specific TCR beta clonotypes, which also provided the single most frequent clonotype in two of eight donors.

This clonotype appeared many times. Its antigen has not been determined. No base quality information exists; no much larger clone differs at one position. The run used an Illumina HiSeq 1500. Using fastp trimming at Q25 and MiXCR clonotype assembly, TCRdb reanalyzed the public sequencing data and kept in-frame beta chains. Every CDR3 protein is listed once, alongside the most common genes and DNA of its rows. Across this sample there are 300,000 to 400,000 distinct CDR3 sequences, with 9% to 9.5% seen only once. The ten largest clones add up to 3.5% to 4.5% of the sample. Deletion took 2 bases off V and 2 bases off J, with a span of 16 bases between the germline ends. The CDR1 and CDR2 encoded by the germline V gene are MNHNS and SASEGT. The CDR3 contains 17 residues, cysteine and phenylalanine counted. Only the CDR3 portion is preserved as DNA: 51 bases, with reading frame beginning at the first base.

Recombination connected TRBV6-1 to TRBJ2-1, with the D gene possibly TRBD1 or TRBD2, each one fitting 5 bases. The sample was PBMCs. This sequence was found in a human donor in good health (CMV status not recorded). Some clones in this sample may be carry-over from other donors' samples. The CDR3 is CASSEPAGARPYNEQFF. The sequence in DNA is TGTGCCAGCAGTGAACCTGCCGGGGCCCGGCCCTACAATGAGCAGTTCTTC.